The clone carrying this TCR beta chain has more than one count but fewer than ten. The record originates from a study of regulatory T cells in long-lasting Graves disease. Time point reported: newly diagnosed GD, antithyroid drugs for less than 3 months. TCR sequences were obtained from RNA taken from PBMCs. The CDR3 totals 16 residues. CDR1 is SQVTM, CDR2 ANQGSEA, per germline. Trimming cost V 4 bases and J 3 bases; bases outside gene matches: 6. With iRepertoire HTBI primers and Arm-PCR of CDR3 regions, TCR beta libraries were built. A single record per CDR3 protein comes from TCRdb applying MiXCR to the multiplex PCR reads. Of 300,000 to 400,000 distinct CDR3 sequences in the sample, roughly 16% were seen once.

The J gene is TRBJ1-4, the V gene TRBV29-1, with 12 bases aligning to TRBD1. This receptor was identified in a female donor with Graves disease. Source: peripheral blood mononuclear cells (PBMCs), taken at new diagnosis, from a patient treated with antithyroid drugs. The CDR3 sequence: CSVGGTGGPPNEKLFF. In DNA form, the CDR3 reads TGCAGCGTTGGTGGGACAGGGGGCCCCCCTAATGAAAAACTGTTTTTT.